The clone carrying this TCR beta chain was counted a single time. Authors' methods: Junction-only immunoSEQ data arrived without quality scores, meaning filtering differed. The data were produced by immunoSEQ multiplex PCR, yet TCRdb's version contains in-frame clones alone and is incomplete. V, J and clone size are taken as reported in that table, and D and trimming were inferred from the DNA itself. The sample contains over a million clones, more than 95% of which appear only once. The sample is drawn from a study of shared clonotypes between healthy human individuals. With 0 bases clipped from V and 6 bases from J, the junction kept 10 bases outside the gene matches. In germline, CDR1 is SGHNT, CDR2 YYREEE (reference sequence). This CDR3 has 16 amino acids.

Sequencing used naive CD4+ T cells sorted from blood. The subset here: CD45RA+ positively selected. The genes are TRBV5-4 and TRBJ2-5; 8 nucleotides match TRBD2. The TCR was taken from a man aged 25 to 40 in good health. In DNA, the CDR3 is TGTGCCAGCAGCTTGGATGGGGCGGGCGGGAGGAAGACCCAGTACTTC. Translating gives CASSLDGAGGRKTQYF.